The clone carrying this T cell receptor (beta chain) occurred a few times. Its antigen remains unidentified. The germline V and J ends were trimmed by 1 base and 5 bases, with 15 bases remaining between them. Germline CDR1 is SEHNR and CDR2 is FQNEAQ (reference sequence). The CDR3 consists of 15 residues. The table came from immunoSEQ multiplex PCR; TCRdb's copy has only in-frame clones and leaves some out. Of fewer than 6,500 clones in the sample, about three fifths were seen once. This sample stems from a study of CD8 T cell repertoires and HIV-1 epitope variants. Study details: Tested: three Gag epitope families, Nef HW9 and YT9. Cultures ran approximately 10 days, with IL-2, IL-7 and IL-15 added on days 3 and 7. The baseline condition was 1M T cells left uncultured.

The chain recombines TRBV7-9 with TRBJ2-7; D might be TRBD1 (5 bases). This TCR was recovered from a male donor with HIV. Sequencing input: cultured CD8+ T cells derived from PBMCs. CDR3 in DNA: TGTGCCAGCAGCTTAGGACAGAGCCTATTTGACGAGCAGTACTTC. Translated: CASSLGQSLFDEQYF.